Following are 8 T cell receptor beta chains from one sample sequenced in a study of beta chain features in type 1 diabetes. Expressed TCRB transcripts were sequenced because the entire RNA isolate underwent reverse transcription. Using immunoSEQ multiplex PCR, the repertoire was profiled, and TCRdb retains in-frame clones only, with some absent. The data hold under 250,000 clones, with approximately 11% observed a single time. Sequenced input: central memory CD4+ T cells from blood. The receptors shown here come from a man younger than 30 in good health.

This clone was picked up a small number of times. In DNA form, the CDR3 reads TGTGCCACCAGCAGACTTGACAGGGGAGCGGGGAACATTCAGTACTTC. Protein: CATSRLDRGAGNIQYF. V and J are TRBV15 and TRBJ2-4, with a possible D match to TRBD1 (8 bases). The CDR3 totals 16 residues. Looked up from germline, CDR1 is LNHNV and CDR2 is YYDKDF (reference sequence). V was pared by 2 bases and J by 7 bases, with 18 bases between.

The chain couples TRBV5-1 to TRBJ1-2, with 9 bases matching TRBD1. Unmatched junction bases numbered 11, after V lost 4 bases and J lost 4 bases. The CDR3 extends over 16 amino acids. CDR1 is SGHRS, CDR2 YFSETQ, per germline. The CDR3 DNA reads as TGCGCCAGCAGCACCGCCCGGACAGGGGACCTCTATGGCTACACCTTC. It is translated as CASSTARTGDLYGYTF.

The chain has TRBV29-1 and TRBJ2-3; 10 bases are shared with TRBD2. V shed 5 bases, J shed 4 bases, and the junction held 6 bases outside the gene matches. Germline V gives CDR1 SQVTM, CDR2 ANQGSEA. The CDR3 extends over 14 amino acids. The CDR3 bases are TGCAGCGTTACCGGGACTAGCGTCGCAGATACGCAGTATTTT. Translated, it gives CSVTGTSVADTQYF.

This chain joins TRBV7-9 and TRBJ1-5; 8 bases agree with TRBD1. The J segment lost 3 bases and the V segment lost 4 bases, leaving 5 bases of the junction unmatched. The CDR3 is 15 residues long. Germline loops: CDR1 SEHNR, CDR2 FQNEAQ (reference sequence). CDR3 sequence (DNA): TGTGCCAGCAGCTCGACAGGGGACCTCAATCAGCCCCAGCATTTT. Its translation is CASSSTGDLNQPQHF.

Comment on this clone: Relative to the germline gene, one junction end is altered; a read error may explain this. The V gene is TRBV7-9, the J gene TRBJ2-7, with D possibly being TRBD2 (5 bases). This CDR3 region has 13 residues. CDR1 and CDR2 (germline): SEHNR, FQNEAQ (reference sequence). CDR3 residues: CASSQDRRVAQYF. CDR3 nucleotide sequence: TGCGCCAGCAGCCAAGATAGGCGGGTCGCGCAGTACTTC.

A few counts support this clone. CDR3 sequence: CASSIRGATGMNEQFF. In DNA, the CDR3 is TGTGCCAGTAGTATCCGTGGGGCCACGGGAATGAATGAGCAGTTCTTC. The V and J genes are TRBV19 and TRBJ2-1, with D possibly being TRBD1 or TRBD2 (5 bases each). The CDR3 is 16 residues long. V lost 3 bases and J lost 7, with 19 bases in between. The V gene's germline CDR1 is LNHDA and CDR2 SQIVND (reference sequence).

The J gene is TRBJ2-1, the V gene TRBV7-6, with 7 bases that match TRBD2. CDR3 length: 14 residues. V lost 3 bases and J lost 5; bases outside the gene matches: 4. Germline CDR1 SGHVS, CDR2 FNYEAQ. The CDR3 is CASSFGTTNNEQFF. The CDR3 coding sequence is TGTGCCAGCAGCTTTGGGACTACAAACAATGAGCAGTTCTTC.

Only a few counts were recorded for this clone. The rearrangement uses TRBV14 and TRBJ2-7; D gene ambiguous. This CDR3 spans 13 amino acids. Germline assignment: CDR1 SGHDN and CDR2 FVKESK. Trimming removed 3 bases at V and 4 bases at J, with 10 bases between. CDR3 protein: CASSQVSTYEQYF. CDR3 sequence (DNA): TGTGCCAGCAGCCAGGTTTCCACTTACGAGCAGTACTTC.